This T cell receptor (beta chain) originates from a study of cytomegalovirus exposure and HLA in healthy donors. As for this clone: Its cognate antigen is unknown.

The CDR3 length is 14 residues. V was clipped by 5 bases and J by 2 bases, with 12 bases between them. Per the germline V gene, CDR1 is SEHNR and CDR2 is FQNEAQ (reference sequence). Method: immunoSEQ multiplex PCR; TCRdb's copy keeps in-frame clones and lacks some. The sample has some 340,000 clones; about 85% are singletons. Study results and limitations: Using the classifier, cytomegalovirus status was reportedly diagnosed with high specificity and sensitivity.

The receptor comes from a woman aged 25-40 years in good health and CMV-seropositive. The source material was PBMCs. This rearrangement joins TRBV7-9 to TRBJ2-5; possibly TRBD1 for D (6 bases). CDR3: CASSTGQRQETQYF. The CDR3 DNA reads TGTGCCAGCAGCACCGGACAGCGTCAAGAGACCCAGTACTTC. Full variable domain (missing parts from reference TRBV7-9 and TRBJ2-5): DTGVSQNPRHKITKRGQNVTFRCDPISEHNRLYWYRQTLGQGPEFLTYFQNEAQLEKSRLLSDRFSAERPKGSFSTLEIQRTEQGDSAMYLCASSTGQRQETQYFGPGTRLLVL.